Presented here are 29 T cell receptor beta chains from one specimen sequenced in a study of CD8 T cells in Susac syndrome. With random hexamers, roughly 0.45 to 1 ug RNA was reverse transcribed. TCRdb reprocessed the immunoSEQ multiplex PCR reads with MiXCR, giving one entry per CDR3 protein. Of 90,000 to 150,000 distinct CDR3 sequences in the sample, approximately 91% were seen once. Sample: CD4+ T cells from PBMCs. The source is a human donor in good health.

This clonotype appeared a few times. The chain employs TRBV3-1 and TRBJ1-5; a weak D match, TRBD1 (6 bases). Trimming took 8 bases from V and 6 from J, leaving 17 bases between them. CDR1 and CDR2 from the germline V gene are LGHDT and YNNKEL (reference sequence). The CDR3 is 14 residues long. CDR3: CASRERGLGQPQHF. For the CDR3, the DNA is TGTGCCAGCCGCGAAAGGGGGTTAGGTCAGCCCCAGCATTTT.

The chain is built from TRBV7-3 and TRBJ1-2; TRBD1 aligns across 7 bases. The CDR3 covers 16 residues. From germline, CDR1 is SGHTA and CDR2 FQGTGA. V dropped 4 bases and J dropped 3; count of bases not matched to a gene: 11. CDR3 amino acids: CASSSLLDRVDYGYTF. The CDR3 bases are TGTGCCAGCAGCTCCCTTTTAGACAGGGTGGACTATGGCTACACCTTC.

The V call is TRBV12-5, the J call TRBJ1-4; weak D call: TRBD1 (5 bases). Germline V CDR1 and CDR2: LGHNT, FRNRAP. CDR3 size: 16 residues. V shed 6 bases and J shed 8 bases, with 22 bases lying between them. CDR3 loop: CASGSQSQGNHEKLFF. In DNA form, the CDR3 reads TGTGCTAGTGGCTCCCAGTCCCAGGGTAATCACGAAAAACTGTTTTTT.

The rearrangement links TRBV6-1 to TRBJ1-3, with 10 bases identical to TRBD1. The CDR3 runs 18 residues. The germline V gene has CDR1 MNHNS and CDR2 SASEGT. V lost 1 base and J lost 2; bases outside the gene matches: 8. CDR3 in DNA: TGTGCCAGCAGTGAAGACCCGGGACAGGGGTGGCCTGGAAACACCATATATTTT. Translation gives CASSEDPGQGWPGNTIYF.

The V gene is TRBV29-1, the J gene TRBJ1-2; 8 bases align to TRBD1. The CDR3 length is 17 residues. Germline V CDR1 and CDR2: SQVTM, ANQGSEA. The junction had 16 bases not matched to a gene; V was cut back by 7 bases and J by 0 bases. CDR3 sequence (DNA): TGCAGCGCGTGGGACAGGTATAATCTCAGTGCTAACTATGGCTACACCTTC. This sequence encodes CSAWDRYNLSANYGYTF.

This chain connects TRBV4-3 to TRBJ2-7; D gene ambiguous. Germline CDR1 reads LGHNA; CDR2 reads YSLEER. Deletions cut 4 bases from V and 2 bases from J, with 12 bases between. The CDR3 loop spans 14 amino acids. In nucleotides, the CDR3 is TGCGCCAGCAGCCGGAATGGCCCTACCTACGAGCAGTACTTC. It yields the protein CASSRNGPTYEQYF.

V and J are TRBV5-4 and TRBJ1-6; D may be TRBD1 (5 bases). Germline V gene data show CDR1 as SGHNT and CDR2 as YYREEE (reference sequence). The CDR3 has 15 amino acids. The V end lost 0 bases, the J end lost 8 bases, and 12 bases lay between the germline ends. CDR3 sequence (DNA): TGTGCCAGCAGCTTGGCTGGGGGTCAGGATTCACCCCTCCACTTT. Its protein product is CASSLAGGQDSPLHF.

About this clonotype: Compared with germline, one end of the junction differs, possibly owing to a read error. V gene TRBV4-3 combines with J gene TRBJ1-2; 10 nucleotides match TRBD1. CDR1 is LGHNA and CDR2 is YSLEER in the germline V gene. The CDR3 is made up of 14 amino acids. For the CDR3, the DNA is TGTGCCAGCTCCCAGGACAGGGGGAATTATGGCTACACCTTC. Translating gives CASSQDRGNYGYTF.

This sequence joins TRBV6-2 or TRBV6-3 and TRBJ2-7; D is uncertain. CDR1 and CDR2 (germline): MNHEY, SVGEGT. V was cut by 0 bases and J by 6 bases, with 12 bases left in between. The CDR3 is 14 amino acids. CDR3 region: CASSYSISRPEQYF. DNA for the CDR3: TGTGCCAGCAGTTACTCGATAAGCAGGCCCGAGCAGTACTTC.

This chain links TRBV2 with TRBJ2-5; D is perhaps TRBD2 (6 bases). This CDR3 has 17 residues. Deletions cut 4 bases from V and 5 bases from J, with 23 bases between. Germline V CDR1 and CDR2: SNHLY, FYNNEI. CDR3 in DNA: TGTGCCAGCAGTGTGAACTTGGCAGGGAGGAGCGGGGAGACCCAGTACTTC. This encodes CASSVNLAGRSGETQYF. Based on the CDR3 plus reference TRBV2 and TRBJ2-5, the full variable domain is EPEVTQTPSHQVTQMGQEVILRCVPISNHLYFYWYRQILGQKVEFLVSFYNNEISEKSEIFDDQFSVERPDGSNFTLKIRSTKLEDSAMYFCASSVNLAGRSGETQYFGPGTRLLVL.

This chain links TRBV7-2 with TRBJ1-2; TRBD1 matches 9 bases. This CDR3 contains 17 residues. The germline CDR1 and CDR2 sequences are SGHTA and FQGNSA. J gave up 1 base and V 5 bases, and 11 bases lay outside the gene matches. The CDR3 spells CASSTRDRAYLNYGYTF. For the CDR3, the DNA is TGTGCCAGCAGCACCCGGGACAGGGCCTATCTTAACTATGGCTACACCTTC.

The chain joins TRBV3-1 to TRBJ2-6; no clear D gene. Germline lookup yields CDR1 LGHDT and CDR2 YNNKEL (reference sequence). V was cut by 1 base and J by 0 bases, with 4 bases left in between. This CDR3 comprises 15 residues. The CDR3 loop is CASSQADSGANVLTF. CDR3 nucleotide sequence: TGTGCCAGCAGCCAAGCCGACTCTGGGGCCAACGTCCTGACTTTC. Based on the CDR3 plus reference TRBV3-1 and TRBJ2-6, the full variable domain is DTAVSQTPKYLVTQMGNDKSIKCEQNLGHDTMYWYKQDSKKFLKIMFSYNNKELIINETVPNRFSPKSPDKAHLNLHINSLELGDSAVYFCASSQADSGANVLTFGAGSRLTVL.

The sample holds one count of this clonotype. The chain carries TRBV7-9 and TRBJ1-6; the match to TRBD1 covers 12 bases. The CDR3 is made up of 15 amino acids. With V trimmed by 3 bases and J by 10 bases, 4 bases remained unmatched. Germline-derived CDR1 and CDR2 are SEHNR and FQNEAQ (reference sequence). CDR3 sequence (DNA): TGTGCCAGCAGCTTGGGACAGGGGGCAGAGTCACCCCTCCACTTT. Translating it yields CASSLGQGAESPLHF.

J is TRBJ1-2 and V is TRBV7-9, with D perhaps TRBD1 (5 bases). This CDR3 is built from 16 residues. CDR1 SEHNR and CDR2 FQNEAQ come from the germline V gene (reference sequence). V was shortened by 4 bases and J by 2 bases, with 17 bases between the two germline ends. CDR3: CASSSPLGQWNYGYTF. As DNA, the CDR3 is TGTGCCAGCAGCTCCCCCCTTGGACAATGGAACTATGGCTACACCTTC.

This chain joins TRBV21-1 and TRBJ2-7; TRBD1, as called in the table, went unchecked against the DNA. TRBV21-1 is labeled a pseudogene. The CDR3 has 14 residues. CDR3 amino acids: CASSKRRRGVEQYF. DNA for the CDR3: TGTGCCAGCAGCAAGCGTAGAAGAGGGGTAGAGCAGTACTTC.

The rearrangement uses TRBV5-4 and TRBJ2-7; the match to TRBD2 covers 10 bases. This CDR3 has 13 amino acids. V was pared by 5 bases and J by 4 bases, with 3 bases of the junction left unmatched. Germline V gene data show CDR1 as SGHNT and CDR2 as YYREEE (reference sequence). This chain's CDR3 is CASRGTSEYEQYF. The CDR3 region has the DNA TGTGCCAGCAGAGGGACTAGCGAGTACGAGCAGTACTTC.

CDR3 residues: CASSLDLHEQYF. The CDR3 nucleotides read TGTGCCAGCAGCTTAGACCTGCACGAGCAGTACTTC. The chain has TRBV7-2 and TRBJ2-7; D uncertain. The CDR3 totals 12 residues. In germline, CDR1 is SGHTA, CDR2 FQGNSA. V lost 1 base and J lost 5, with 6 bases in between.

The V call is TRBV7-7, the J call TRBJ2-1; no clear D gene. Germline CDR1 and CDR2: SSHAT and FNYEAQ (reference sequence). The CDR3 runs 14 residues. Trimming cost V 4 bases and J 4 bases, with 11 bases left between them. The CDR3 sequence is CASSSQDDYNEQFF. The CDR3 DNA is TGTGCCAGCAGCTCCCAGGACGATTACAATGAGCAGTTCTTC.

The V call is TRBV18, the J call TRBJ1-4; D perhaps matches TRBD1 (5 bases). Trimming left V 2 bases short and J 12 bases short, with 13 bases between. Looked up from germline, CDR1 is KGHSH and CDR2 is LQKENI. The CDR3 extends over 13 amino acids. DNA of the CDR3: TGTGCCAGCTCACCAATTGAGGGGAGAGAACTGTTTTTT. Amino acid sequence: CASSPIEGRELFF.

This chain links TRBV5-6 with TRBJ2-2; D gene ambiguous. The length of the CDR3 is 15 residues. Germline V gene lookup returns CDR1 SGHDT and CDR2 YYEEEE. Trimming took off 1 base at V and 4 bases at J, with 11 bases between the two ends. The CDR3 DNA reads TGTGCCAGCAGCTTGCAATTCGTCACCACCGGGGAGCTGTTTTTT. It yields the protein CASSLQFVTTGELFF.

The CDR3 region is CASSQDLESSRSNEQFF. CDR3 nucleotides: TGTGCCAGCAGCCAAGATTTAGAGAGCAGCCGGAGTAATGAGCAGTTCTTC. The chain recombines TRBV3-1 with TRBJ2-1, with D uncertain. The germline V and J ends were trimmed by 0 bases and 7 bases, with 19 bases remaining between them. The CDR3 has 17 residues. Germline CDR1 reads LGHDT; CDR2 reads YNNKEL (reference sequence).

For the CDR3, the DNA is TGTGCCAGCAGCAATGGGGGCGGAGTTACGCAGTATTTT. It specifies CASSNGGGVTQYF. The chain is built from TRBV7-2 and TRBJ2-3, with a tentative D call TRBD1 (6 bases). Germline lookup yields CDR1 SGHTA and CDR2 FQGNSA. This CDR3 spans 13 amino acids. Deletions cut 5 bases from V and 8 bases from J, with 14 bases between.

V and J are TRBV5-1 and TRBJ2-3; weak D call: TRBD1 (5 bases). Between the trimmed V and J ends, which lost 1 base and 1 base, there was a span of 10 bases. Germline V gives CDR1 SGHRS, CDR2 YFSETQ. The CDR3 contains 15 residues. CDR3 DNA: TGCGCCAGCAGCTTGTCAGGGCCGGGCACAGATACGCAGTATTTT. It yields the protein CASSLSGPGTDTQYF.

This clonotype was picked up one time. J is TRBJ2-7 and V is TRBV20-1; 7 bases are shared with TRBD2. The junction had 5 bases not matched to a gene; V was cut back by 1 base and J by 2 bases. The V gene's germline CDR1 is DFQATT and CDR2 SNEGSKA (reference sequence). The CDR3 consists of 14 residues. The DNA for the CDR3 is TGCAGTGCTAGAGGGGGGGAGGGAACCTACGAGCAGTACTTC. Translating gives CSARGGEGTYEQYF.

The rearrangement links TRBV5-1 to TRBJ2-7; TRBD2 agrees at 10 bases. V lost 0 bases, J lost 4 bases, and 4 bases stayed unmatched. The CDR3 is 15 residues long. Germline V CDR1 and CDR2: SGHRS, YFSETQ. The CDR3 bases are TGCGCCAGCAGCTTGGCCGAGCGGGAGGGATACGAGCAGTACTTC. This translates into CASSLAEREGYEQYF.

This chain joins TRBV20-1 and TRBJ2-7; the D call may be TRBD1 or TRBD2 (6 bases each). Deletions cut 6 bases from V and 3 bases from J, with 18 bases between. The CDR3 length is 14 residues. From germline, CDR1 is DFQATT and CDR2 SNEGSKA (reference sequence). The CDR3 loop is CSANSPQGLYEQYF. The CDR3, as DNA: TGCAGTGCCAATTCCCCACAGGGACTCTACGAGCAGTACTTC.

V usage is TRBV2 and J usage is TRBJ2-5, with D perhaps matching TRBD1 (6 bases). The V end was cut by 4 bases, the J end by 7 bases, with 16 bases between. Germline V lookup: CDR1 SNHLY, CDR2 FYNNEI. CDR3 length equals 14 residues. In nucleotides, the CDR3 is TGTGCCAGCAGTGTTAACAGGGCGCTGGGGACCCAGTACTTC. Translation: CASSVNRALGTQYF.

The V call is TRBV5-1, the J call TRBJ2-2; tentatively, D is TRBD1 (6 bases). CDR1 and CDR2 (germline): SGHRS, YFSETQ. The V end was cut by 7 bases, the J end by 3 bases, with 13 bases between. The CDR3 runs to 14 residues. The CDR3 region has the DNA TGCGCCAGCCAACAGGGTTTGTACACCGGGGAGCTGTTTTTT. Encoded protein: CASQQGLYTGELFF.

The V call is TRBV6-6, the J call TRBJ1-4; D is perhaps TRBD1 (6 bases). The CDR3 length is 14 residues. The V end was cut by 6 bases, the J end by 5 bases, with 13 bases between. Germline V gives CDR1 MNHNY, CDR2 SVGAGI (reference sequence). The CDR3 loop reads CASSRTAQNEKLFF. The CDR3 nucleotides are TGTGCCAGCAGCCGGACAGCTCAGAATGAAAAACTGTTTTTT.